This entry concerns a single T cell receptor beta chain. Its target antigen remains unknown. Base qualities are not recorded, but no much larger clone differs from it by a single base. The source of the sample is a study of T cell responses to AZD1222 COVID-19 vaccine (dated by TCRdb to the early 2020s). Broadly, across the study: TCR sequencing covered 230 to 250 trial participants: about 210 given two doses of AZD1222 and approximately 26 given two doses of MenACWY control vaccine. Trial participants were enrolled by age into subgroups of 18-55, 56-69 and 70-plus years, and roughly 150, 30 and 60 TCR-sequenced participants, respectively, were included in these subgroups.

Based on the germline V gene, the CDR1 and CDR2 sequences are SGHTA and FQGNSA. The CDR3 covers 14 residues, taking in both the cysteine and the phenylalanine. Left in the record is the CDR3 DNA by itself, 42 bases read in frame from the first base. The junction shows trimming of 5 bases on V and 1 base on J, and the gene matches do not reach 4 bases of it. In the paper's terms, the time point label means: about 28 days (+/-7) after the second vaccine dose. AZD1222 recipients whose second dose came at about 4 weeks and those whose second dose came at about 12 weeks were combined into one group, since spike-specific TCR depth and breadth did not differ between the two schedules. Vaccinee samples were obtained from the UK trials COV001 and COV002, which included a single-blind randomized controlled phase 2/3 trial of AZD1222 (ChAdOx1 nCoV-19) in healthy adults. Trial participant PBMC samples were collected at day 0 and day 28 after the second dose for TCRbeta chain sequencing.

The CDR3 regions of human TCRbeta chains were analyzed by immunosequencing. Turning to the authors' computational methods: TCRs in the repertoires were compared against a reference library of SARS-CoV-2-specific TCRs that had been generated with the MIRA antigen-specificity platform. Breadth was defined as the fraction of unique TCRs that were SARS-CoV-2-associated, and depth was defined as the fraction of total T cells that were SARS-CoV-2-associated. Using the MIRA data, each spike-specific TCR was mapped to the spike region that the TCR reacts to and placed in a CD4 or CD8 class. Log10-transformed breadth and depth values were compared by one-way ANOVA with Sidak's multiple comparisons tests. This immuneACCESS table, as held by TCRdb, lists in-frame sequences with V and J called but not all clones. Of the missing ones, under half trace to an unresolved V gene in checked studies; the others have no known cause. That table furnishes V, J and clone size, whereas the DNA furnished D and trimming. This sample is represented by more than 150,000 clones; roughly 94% of them were singletons. The biggest ten clones account for more than 1.5% of the sample.

Overall study outcomes, separate from this receptor: Reportedly, almost half of the unique spike-specific TCRs recognized epitopes lying outside the regions that are mutated in the B.1.351 and B.1.1.7 variants. Conclusions about previously exposed vaccinees were limited because only a handful of AZD1222 recipients were SARS-CoV-2 seropositive at baseline. After two AZD1222 doses, spike-specific TCR breadth and depth were significantly higher than at day 0 and than in MenACWY recipients. Participants were mostly white British, with more females than males. The authors suggested clonal diversity may have been underestimated. In the small 56-69-year group, the increase in depth fell short of significance, most likely because of low power. CD4 TCRs associated with the vaccine covered the entire spike protein, and the dominant responses were in regions 160-218 and 743-854. Because no day 14 peak-response samples were available, the repertoires could be characterized only after the peak T cell response.

The sequence is built from TRBV7-2 and TRBJ2-7; 8 nucleotides in the junction match TRBD2. The TCR sequence derives from an adult who received the AZD1222 COVID-19 vaccine. Sample: peripheral blood, taken 28 days after the second AZD1222 dose. CDR3 reads: CASSLGLGSYEQYF. Read as DNA, the sequence is TGTGCCAGCAGCCTGGGACTAGGGTCCTACGAGCAGTACTTC.